Below, 15 T cell receptor beta chains from the same sample are listed, as sequenced in a study of OX40 agonist ivuxolimab in advanced cancers. Data came from immunoSEQ multiplex PCR; TCRdb stores just in-frame clones and leaves some out. In the table there are about 46,000 clones, around nine tenths of which are singletons. The specimen was CD4+ or CD8+ T cells sorted from blood, collected in a trial of the OX40 agonist ivuxolimab. These receptor sequences come from an adult with an advanced solid tumor such as melanoma, head and neck, liver or kidney cancer.

This chain links TRBV4-2 with TRBJ2-1; TRBD1 might be the D (6 bases). Trimming took off 1 base at V and 0 bases at J, with 7 bases between the two ends. The CDR3 spans 15 residues. Germline V lookup: CDR1 LGHNA, CDR2 YNFKEQ. The CDR3 loop reads CASSQGTDSYNEQFF. CDR3 nucleotide sequence: TGTGCCAGCAGCCAAGGGACAGACTCCTACAATGAGCAGTTCTTC.

The V and J genes are TRBV10-1 and TRBJ2-1; 8 bases are shared with TRBD2. Germline V gives CDR1 WNHNN, CDR2 SYGVQD (reference sequence). This CDR3 has 15 amino acids. The J segment lost 7 bases and the V segment lost 6 bases, leaving 11 bases of the junction unmatched. In DNA form, the CDR3 reads TGCGCCAGCAGCCCGGGGGGAGCGGGAGTGAATGAGCAGTTCTTC. Translation: CASSPGGAGVNEQFF.

The chain recombines TRBV27 with TRBJ1-5; 9 nucleotides match TRBD1. Germline trimming cut 3 bases from V and 7 bases from J; bases unmatched to any gene: 25. Germline V gives CDR1 MNHEY, CDR2 SMNVEV (reference sequence). This CDR3 has 21 amino acids. The DNA for the CDR3 is TGTGCCAGCAGTTTTGTCCCCCCCGGGACAGGGTTTTTTACTCGGGGCCAGCCCCAGCATTTT. Its protein product is CASSFVPPGTGFFTRGQPQHF.

The chain couples TRBV6-5 to TRBJ2-1; 10 bases fit TRBD2. This CDR3 contains 15 residues. The germline gives CDR1 MNHEY, CDR2 SVGAGI. V shed 5 bases and J 8 bases; nucleotides not matched to a gene: 9. The CDR3 here is CASSRPSGSMDEQFF. The CDR3 nucleotides are TGTGCCAGCAGTCGACCTAGCGGGAGCATGGATGAGCAGTTCTTC.

This clone was observed a single time. The rearrangement links TRBV7-2 to TRBJ2-5; 8 bases agree with TRBD1. With the DNA end fitting TRBJ2-7 better, the J assignment may be wrong. There are 15 residues in the CDR3. CDR1 is SGHTA and CDR2 is FQGNSA in the germline V gene. CDR3 bases: TGTGCCAGCAGCTCCAGGCCACAGGGGGTCGACGAGCAGTACTTC. It translates to CASSSRPQGVDEQYF.

CDR3 DNA sequence: TGTGCCATGAATAGCGACCCTTCCTACGAGCAGTACTTC. Translated, it gives CAMNSDPSYEQYF. The chain combines TRBV10-3 with TRBJ2-7, with a possible D match to TRBD2 (5 bases). The CDR3 has 13 residues. Germline-derived CDR1 and CDR2 are ENHRY and SYGVKD. The V and J ends lost 9 bases and 1 base respectively, with 13 bases between them.

V usage is TRBV7-3 and J usage is TRBJ2-5; D unresolved. Germline CDR1 SGHTA, CDR2 FQGTGA. Trimming removed 5 bases at V and 5 bases at J, with 12 bases between. The CDR3 is 13 amino acids. This CDR3 is CASSRTPGETQYF. The CDR3 DNA sequence: TGTGCCAGCAGCCGCACCCCGGGCGAGACCCAGTACTTC.

V usage is TRBV11-2 and J usage is TRBJ2-3; TRBD2 matches 8 bases. CDR1 SGHAT and CDR2 FQNNGV come from the germline V gene. Unmatched junction bases numbered 10, after V lost 0 bases and J lost 2 bases. There are 18 residues in the CDR3. This chain's CDR3 is CASSLEAGVFMYTDTQYF. CDR3 in DNA: TGTGCCAGCAGCTTAGAAGCGGGAGTATTTATGTACACAGATACGCAGTATTTT.

This chain connects TRBV5-1 to TRBJ1-2; D unresolved. V was shortened by 4 bases and J by 8 bases, with 18 bases between the two germline ends. The germline CDR1 and CDR2 sequences are SGHRS and YFSETQ. This CDR3 has 14 residues. CDR3 loop: CASSGTSGSWGYTF. The CDR3 coding sequence is TGCGCCAGCAGCGGAACGTCGGGCTCATGGGGCTACACCTTC. Variable domain in full (rest from reference TRBV5-1 and TRBJ1-2): KAGVTQTPRYLIKTRGQQVTLSCSPISGHRSVSWYQQTPGQGLQFLFEYFSETQRNKGNFPGRFSGRQFSNSRSEMNVSTLELGDSALYLCASSGTSGSWGYTFGSGTRLTVV.

The gene calls are TRBV28 and TRBJ1-2; D is unresolved. The CDR3 covers 15 residues. CDR1 is MDHEN and CDR2 is SYDVKM in the germline V gene. Trimming shortened V by 3 bases and J by 2 bases, and 13 bases separated the two germline ends. Here the CDR3 DNA reads TGTGCCAGCAGTTTTTATTTACAGCCCAACTATGGCTACACCTTC. As protein: CASSFYLQPNYGYTF.

The chain has TRBV5-1 and TRBJ1-1; D is unresolved. This CDR3 has 14 amino acids. From germline, CDR1 is SGHRS and CDR2 YFSETQ. V shed 4 bases and J shed 0 bases, with 10 bases lying between them. The CDR3 nucleotides are TGCGCCAGCAGCGGTAATGTAGTGAACACTGAAGCTTTCTTT. Translation gives CASSGNVVNTEAFF.

The genes are TRBV6-5 and TRBJ2-5; no reliable D call. Germline V lookup: CDR1 MNHEY, CDR2 SVGAGI. V was shortened by 5 bases and J by 4 bases, with 14 bases between the two germline ends. This CDR3 spans 14 amino acids. In DNA, the CDR3 is TGTGCCAGCAGTCCCAGACACGACTTAGAGACCCAGTACTTC. This sequence encodes CASSPRHDLETQYF.

The V and J genes are TRBV7-9 and TRBJ1-3; possible D gene TRBD1, 5 bases. The germline gives CDR1 SEHNR, CDR2 FQNEAQ (reference sequence). Trimming stripped 1 base from V and 0 bases from J, with 13 bases between. CDR3 length: 17 amino acids. CDR3 residues: CASSLGPGRISGNTIYF. As DNA, the CDR3 is TGTGCCAGCAGCTTAGGGCCAGGGCGGATCTCTGGAAACACCATATATTTT. Looking up the rest from reference TRBV7-9 and TRBJ1-3 gives the full variable domain: DTGVSQNPRHKITKRGQNVTFRCDPISEHNRLYWYRQTLGQGPEFLTYFQNEAQLEKSRLLSDRFSAERPKGSFSTLEIQRTEQGDSAMYLCASSLGPGRISGNTIYFGEGSWLTVV.

CDR3 in DNA: TGTGCCAGCAGCTTAGGGCCGAGTATGAACACTGAAGCTTTCTTT. Its translation: CASSLGPSMNTEAFF. The rearrangement joins TRBV7-2 to TRBJ1-1; D gene ambiguous. The CDR3 has 15 amino acids. Germline CDR1 SGHTA, CDR2 FQGNSA. V lost 1 base and J lost 0, with 9 bases in between.

V is TRBV19 and J is TRBJ2-1; possible D gene TRBD2, 5 bases. The V gene's germline CDR1 is LNHDA and CDR2 SQIVND (reference sequence). The V and J ends lost 6 bases and 1 base respectively, with 10 bases between them. The CDR3 extends over 14 amino acids. This CDR3 is CASRDLPSYNEQFF. The CDR3 nucleotides read TGTGCCAGTAGGGACTTACCTTCCTACAATGAGCAGTTCTTC.